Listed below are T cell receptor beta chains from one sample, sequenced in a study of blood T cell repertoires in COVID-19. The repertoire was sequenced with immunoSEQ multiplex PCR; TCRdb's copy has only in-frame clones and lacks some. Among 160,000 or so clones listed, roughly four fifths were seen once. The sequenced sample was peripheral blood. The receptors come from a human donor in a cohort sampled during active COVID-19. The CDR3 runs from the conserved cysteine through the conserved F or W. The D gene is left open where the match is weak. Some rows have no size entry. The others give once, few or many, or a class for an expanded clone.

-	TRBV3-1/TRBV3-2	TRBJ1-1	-	CASSPLGGRNTEAFF	TGTGCCAGCAGCCCCCTCGGGGGGCGGAACACTGAAGCTTTCTTT
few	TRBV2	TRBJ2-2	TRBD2	CASRVGGAGTGELFF	TGTGCCAGCAGGGTCGGGGGGGCCGGCACCGGGGAGCTGTTTTTT
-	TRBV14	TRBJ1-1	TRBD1	CASSLKGATEAFF	TGTGCCAGCAGCCTAAAGGGGGCCACTGAAGCTTTCTTT
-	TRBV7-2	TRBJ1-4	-	CASSPTDGTLGGKLFF	TGTGCCAGCAGCCCCACCGACGGGACCCTCGGGGGAAAACTGTTTTTT
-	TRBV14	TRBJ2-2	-	CASSQARGSVPGELFF	TGTGCCAGCAGCCAAGCTCGCGGATCGGTGCCCGGGGAGCTGTTTTTT
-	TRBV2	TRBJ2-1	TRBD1	CASSRDSLNEQFF	TGTGCCAGCAGTAGGGACAGTCTCAATGAGCAGTTCTTC
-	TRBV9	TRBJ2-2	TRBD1	CASSAPGTGAIGELFF	TGTGCCAGCAGCGCCCCGGGGACAGGGGCTATCGGGGAGCTGTTTTTT
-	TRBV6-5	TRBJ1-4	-	CASSYSTRPEKLFF	TGTGCCAGCAGTTACTCTACGCGTCCGGAAAAACTGTTTTTT
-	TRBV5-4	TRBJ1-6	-	CASSLSAGQGSPLHF	TGTGCCAGCAGCTTAAGTGCAGGGCAGGGATCACCCCTCCACTTT
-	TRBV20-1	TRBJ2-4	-	CSASPGTGIQYF	TGCAGTGCTAGTCCAGGGACTGGCATTCAGTACTTC
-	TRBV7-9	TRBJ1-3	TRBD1	CASSLTTGAGNTIYF	TGTGCCAGCAGCTTAACAACAGGGGCTGGAAACACCATATATTTT
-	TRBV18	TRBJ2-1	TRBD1	CASSLQGLQFF	TGTGCCAGCTCACTACAGGGGTTGCAGTTCTTC
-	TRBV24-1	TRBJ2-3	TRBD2	CATSDPAEGAGGTDTQYF	TGTGCCACCAGTGATCCCGCGGAGGGAGCGGGGGGCACAGATACGCAGTATTTT
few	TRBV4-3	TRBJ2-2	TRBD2	CASSREGGAGGTGELFF	TGCGCCAGCAGCCGAGAAGGAGGAGCGGGAGGCACCGGGGAGCTGTTTTTT
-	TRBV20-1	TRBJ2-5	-	CSASALAGGILRETQYF	TGCAGTGCTAGTGCTCTGGCTGGAGGGATCTTACGGGAGACCCAGTACTTC
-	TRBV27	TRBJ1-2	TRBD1	CASTWDSNNYGYTF	TGTGCCAGCACCTGGGACAGCAATAACTATGGCTACACCTTC
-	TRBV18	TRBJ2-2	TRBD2	CASSPNRGGIVDTGELFF	TGTGCCAGCTCCCCCAATCGGGGGGGAATAGTGGACACCGGGGAGCTGTTTTTT
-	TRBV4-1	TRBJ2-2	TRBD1	CASSQGTGGFNTGELFF	TGCGCCAGCAGCCAAGGGACAGGGGGCTTTAACACCGGGGAGCTGTTTTTT
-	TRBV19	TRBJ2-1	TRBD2	CASSIHAGGSYNEQFF	TGTGCCAGTAGTATTCACGCGGGGGGCTCCTACAATGAGCAGTTCTTC
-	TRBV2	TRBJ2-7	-	CASSGRGSSYEQYF	TGTGCCAGCAGTGGTAGGGGGAGCTCCTACGAGCAGTACTTC
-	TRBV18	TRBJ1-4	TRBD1	CASSPPQGAREKLFF	TGTGCCAGCTCACCACCCCAGGGGGCGCGAGAAAAACTGTTTTTT
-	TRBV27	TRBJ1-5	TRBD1	CASSFKAPGGRSNQPQHF	TGTGCCAGCAGTTTTAAAGCCCCAGGGGGCAGGAGCAATCAGCCCCAGCATTTT
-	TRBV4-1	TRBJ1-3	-	CASSLGPSGNTIYF	TGCGCCAGCAGCCTTGGGCCCTCTGGAAACACCATATATTTT
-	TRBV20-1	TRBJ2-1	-	CSASPEGLDEQFF	TGCAGTGCTAGTCCGGAGGGCCTTGATGAGCAGTTCTTC
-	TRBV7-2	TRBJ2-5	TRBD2	CASSYSGTSLETQYF	TGTGCCAGCAGCTATTCCGGGACTAGCTTGGAGACCCAGTACTTC
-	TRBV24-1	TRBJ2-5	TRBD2	CATSSAGGPRETQYF	TGTGCCACCAGTTCAGCGGGAGGGCCTCGGGAGACCCAGTACTTC
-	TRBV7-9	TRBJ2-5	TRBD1	CASNPPTTPTGVVETQYF	TGTGCCAGCAACCCCCCCACAACACCGACAGGGGTTGTAGAGACCCAGTACTTC
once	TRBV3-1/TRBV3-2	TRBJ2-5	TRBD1	CASSQVDRPGETQYF	TGTGCCAGCAGCCAAGTGGACAGGCCGGGAGAGACCCAGTACTTC
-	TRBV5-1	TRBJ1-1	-	CASSLTRVLNTEAFF	TGCGCCAGCAGCTTGACCCGGGTCCTGAACACTGAAGCTTTCTTT
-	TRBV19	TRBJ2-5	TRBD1	CASSPGGRTGQETQYF	TGTGCCAGTAGTCCAGGGGGACGGACAGGGCAAGAGACCCAGTACTTC
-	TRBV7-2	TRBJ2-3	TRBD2	CASSPGGLAGGATDTQYF	TGTGCCAGCAGCCCCGGCGGCCTAGCGGGGGGGGCGACAGATACGCAGTATTTT
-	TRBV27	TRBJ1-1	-	CASSLQGNTEAFF	TGTGCCAGCAGTTTACAGGGGAACACTGAAGCTTTCTTT
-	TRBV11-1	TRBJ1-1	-	CASSPRSMNTEAFF	TGTGCCAGCAGCCCAAGGAGCATGAACACTGAAGCTTTCTTT
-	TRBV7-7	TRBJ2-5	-	CASSKRDFLETQYF	TGTGCTAGCAGCAAGAGGGACTTTCTAGAGACCCAGTACTTC
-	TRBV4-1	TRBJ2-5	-	CASSQPTGHGETQYF	TGCGCCAGCAGCCAACCGACAGGTCACGGCGAGACCCAGTACTTC
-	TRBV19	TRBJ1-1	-	CATNRGRNTEAFF	TGTGCCACCAACCGGGGGAGGAACACTGAAGCTTTCTTT
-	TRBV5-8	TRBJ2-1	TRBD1	CASSWDRDGYNEQFF	TGTGCCAGCAGTTGGGACAGGGATGGTTACAATGAGCAGTTCTTC
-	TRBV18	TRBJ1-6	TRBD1	CASSPGQGAFSPLHF	TGTGCCAGCTCACCAGGACAGGGGGCCTTTTCACCCCTCCACTTT
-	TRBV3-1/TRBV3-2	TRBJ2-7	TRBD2	CASSQQGGWYF	TGTGCCAGCAGCCAACAGGGAGGGTGGTACTTC
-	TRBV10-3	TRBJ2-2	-	CAIRGVGDTGELFF	TGTGCCATCAGAGGGGTCGGAGACACCGGGGAGCTGTTTTTT
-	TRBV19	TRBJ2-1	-	CASSDNRAYNEQFF	TGTGCCAGTAGTGATAACAGGGCTTACAATGAGCAGTTCTTC
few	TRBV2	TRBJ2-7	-	CASSREEIEQYF	TGTGCCAGCAGTAGGGAGGAAATCGAGCAGTACTTC
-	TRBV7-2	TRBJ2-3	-	CASSLLMPGDTQYF	TGTGCCAGCAGCCTCCTAATGCCGGGGGATACGCAGTATTTT
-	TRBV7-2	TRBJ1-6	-	CASSPQTGLNSPLHF	TGTGCCAGCAGCCCCCAGACAGGCCTTAATTCACCCCTCCACTTT
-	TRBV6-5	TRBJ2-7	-	CASSYTVSYEQYF	TGTGCCAGCAGTTACACGGTCTCCTACGAGCAGTACTTC